This paragraph covers one T cell receptor (beta chain) sequence. Trimming took 5 bases from V and 3 from J; bases not matched to a gene: 7. The length of the CDR3 is 14 residues. CDR1 is SGHTA, CDR2 FQGNSA, per germline. The data are from a study of blood T cell repertoires in COVID-19. Study at large: Sites in the United States, Italy and Spain provided acute and convalescent COVID-19 samples. Nucleic acid was either cDNA or gDNA, and it came from T cells, B-cell-depleted T cells, or PBMCs.

Authors' data handling: How many nucleated cells were present was estimated from reference gene primer amplification. Method: immunoSEQ multiplex PCR; TCRdb's copy keeps in-frame clones and lacks some. V, J and clone size are those of that table, while D and trimming were read from the DNA. The repertoire includes over 200,000 clones, approximately 81% of them detected once, and around 18% sits in the top ten. Sequencing was done on a sample of peripheral blood. This chain uses TRBV7-2 with TRBJ2-7; 7 bases map to TRBD1. This TCR came from a woman aged 80 or over with active or convalescent COVID-19. In nucleotides, the CDR3 is TGTGCCAGCAGCCCGAGACAGGGTCACTACGAGCAGTACTTC. Protein sequence: CASSPRQGHYEQYF.